This T cell receptor beta chain originates from a study of shared clonotypes between healthy human individuals. Germline V gives CDR1 SEHNR, CDR2 FQNEAQ (reference sequence). This CDR3 contains 14 residues. As processed by the authors: Owing to the provision of junction-only sequences devoid of quality scores by immunoSEQ, filtering differed. TCRdb's copy holds only in-frame clones and misses some; the assay was immunoSEQ multiplex PCR. D and trimming were read from the DNA, whereas the V and J calls and clone size are those reported in that table. The sample contains about 500,000 clones, about 74% of which appear only once. In the case of this clone: Since a far larger clone is one base different, this is likely a read error.

Participating donors were healthy, HIV-negative adults free of recent acute infections or vaccinations. The unsorted samples had tens of millions of PBMCs used for genomic DNA. The rearrangement links TRBV7-9 to TRBJ2-7; D not certain. Material: PBMCs. The source is a middle-aged woman in good health. Some clones in this sample may be carry-over from other donors' samples. CDR3 sequence reads: CASSYRAQSYGQYF. The CDR3 coding sequence is TGTGCCAGCAGCTACCGAGCTCAGAGTTACGGGCAGTACTTC.